This T cell receptor beta chain stems from a study of blood T cell repertoires in COVID-19. Background on the study: Material from acute and convalescent COVID-19 was sourced from the United States, Italy and Spain. The cDNA or gDNA used as material had been derived from T cells, B-cell-depleted T cells, or PBMCs.

This CDR3 contains 13 residues. The V gene's germline CDR1 is MNHEY and CDR2 SVGAGI. Unmatched junction bases numbered 1, after V lost 2 bases and J lost 7 bases. This clone has just a few counts. Authors' methods: Nucleated cell counts were estimated from reference gene primer amplification. TCRdb's table, derived via immunoSEQ multiplex PCR, lists solely in-frame clones and lacks some. D and trimming were read from the DNA, whereas the V and J calls and clone size are those reported in that table. The data hold tens of thousands of clones, with roughly 80% observed a single time. The clonotype was recovered from a man between 65 and 79 years old with acute or convalescent COVID-19. This rearrangement joins TRBV6-5 to TRBJ2-1; the match to TRBD1 covers 8 bases. The sample consisted of peripheral blood. The CDR3 DNA reads TGTGCCAGCAGTTACCGACAGGGGAATGAGCAGTTCTTC. It specifies CASSYRQGNEQFF.